One TCR beta chain is described in this entry. Its antigen is as yet unknown. At one of its ends the junction is not consistent with the germline gene, which may arise from a read error. The data belong to a study of CD8+ T cells in alopecia areata. Study-level points and caveats: Tissue-resident alphabeta T cells belonging to normal skin likewise get sequenced within scalp specimens. Especially in alopecia totalis/universalis, lesional scalp showed greater clonality than normal scalp did. Sharing of TCRs across patients appeared less clear than in mice, possibly for HLA-related reasons.

Cell sorting on a FACSAria was used to separate CD4+ and CD8+ T cells from the PBMCs. Following extraction, RNA underwent reverse transcription to cDNA, which served as the sequencing template. Measured with immunoSEQ multiplex PCR; TCRdb has only the in-frame clones, and not every one. This table holds over 150,000 clones, roughly three fifths found once. There are 10 residues in the CDR3. Germline values: CDR1 SEHNR, CDR2 FQNEAQ (reference sequence). Specimen: CD8+ T cells sorted from blood. The sequence was obtained from a human donor in good health. The V and J genes are TRBV7-9 and TRBJ2-1; no clear D. For the CDR3, the DNA is TGTGCCAGCAGCTTAGCGATCCCCGTCTTC. It codes for CASSLAIPVF.